This T cell receptor (beta chain) was captured by sequencing in a study of blood T cell repertoires in COVID-19. In the study overall: Samples representing acute and convalescent COVID-19 were sourced from the United States, Italy and Spain. Sources were T cells, B-cell-depleted T cells, or PBMCs; the material itself was cDNA or gDNA.

In the authors' workflow: Reference gene primer amplification yielded estimated nucleated cell counts. Libraries were prepared by immunoSEQ multiplex PCR; TCRdb keeps only in-frame clonotypes and omits some of them. For V, J and clone size, that table is used; D and trimming come from the DNA. The table records about 280,000 clones, approximately 85% of them present only once. V dropped 8 bases and J dropped 5 bases, with 15 bases sitting between them. The germline V gene has CDR1 SGHTA and CDR2 FQGNSA. The CDR3 extends over 13 amino acids. The rearrangement links TRBV7-2 to TRBJ2-5; weak D call: TRBD2 (6 bases). The sequenced sample consisted of peripheral blood. This receptor was obtained from a man between 50 and 59 years old with active or convalescent COVID-19. CDR3 nucleotide sequence: TGTGCCAGCGGAAGGGACTGGGGGGAGACCCAGTACTTC. Translated: CASGRDWGETQYF.